What follows is one TCR beta chain and its context. As handled by the study authors: From reference gene primer amplification, estimates of nucleated cell counts were derived. The repertoire was sequenced with immunoSEQ multiplex PCR; TCRdb's copy has only in-frame clones and lacks some. V and J calls and clone size are those listed in that table; D and trimming were worked out from the DNA. The table records roughly 460,000 clones, 85% to 90% of them present only once. This sample is drawn from a study of blood T cell repertoires in COVID-19. Turning to the study itself: Whether acute or convalescent, the COVID-19 samples came from the United States, Italy and Spain. The analysed material was cDNA or gDNA that came from T cells, B-cell-depleted T cells, or PBMCs.

The junction had 11 bases not matched to a gene; V was cut back by 2 bases and J by 8 bases. The CDR3 sequence is 17 residues long. CDR1 is LNHDA, CDR2 SQIVND, per germline (reference sequence). Sequencing was carried out using peripheral blood. The chain joins TRBV19 to TRBJ1-6, with 8 bases fitting TRBD1. The source is a man aged 18 to 29 with COVID-19, enrolled during active disease. The CDR3 DNA reads TGTGCCAGTAGTATAATTGGGTGGACAGGGACGCATTCACCCCTCCACTTT. It specifies CASSIIGWTGTHSPLHF.